This is a list of T cell receptor beta chains from one sample in a study of blood T cell repertoires in COVID-19. Profiled with immunoSEQ multiplex PCR; TCRdb holds only in-frame clones, not every one. Seen here are about 380,000 clones, around nine tenths observed once, and the top ten hold about 1.2%. Sequenced: PBMCs or T cells enriched from blood (not recorded which). The receptors were gathered from a woman aged 18-35 years who had recovered from COVID-19. CDR3s include the opening cysteine and the closing phenylalanine or tryptophan. The order of the fields is D gene, clone size, J gene, V gene, CDR3 DNA, CDR3 protein. The D gene is left open where the match is weak. Rows give clone size only sometimes, using once, few, many, or a class for an expanded clone.

- | few | TRBJ1-3 | TRBV7-9 | TGTGCCAGCAGCTTACAGGGGCCGAACACCATATATTTT | CASSLQGPNTIYF
- | - | TRBJ2-5 | TRBV9 | TGTGCCAGCAGCGTCTACAGGGAAGGTGAGACCCAGTACTTC | CASSVYREGETQYF
- | - | TRBJ1-1 | TRBV6-5 | TGTGCCAGCAGTCCTCCCGCGTTGAACACTGAAGCTTTCTTT | CASSPPALNTEAFF
- | few | TRBJ2-7 | TRBV28 | TGTGCCGCCTACGGCGGGTACGAGCAGTACTTC | CAAYGGYEQYF
- | - | TRBJ2-3 | TRBV5-6 | TGTGCCAGCAGCCAAACAGATACGCAGTATTTT | CASSQTDTQYF
TRBD1 | - | TRBJ1-2 | TRBV9 | TGTGCCAGCAGCCCTTGGCCCCGGGACAGCGCTCTCTATGGCTACACCTTC | CASSPWPRDSALYGYTF
- | - | TRBJ2-5 | TRBV7-2 | TGTGCCAGCAGAGAAAACGGGGGTACAGAGACCCAGTACTTC | CASRENGGTETQYF
TRBD1 | - | TRBJ2-7 | TRBV27 | TGTGCCAGCAGTTTAGGGCGACAGGGGGCCCCCCTTCCTACCGAGCAGTACTTC | CASSLGRQGAPLPTEQYF
- | - | TRBJ2-2 | TRBV7-2 | TGTGCCAGCAGCTTAGTGGAGAGCGTGACCGGGGAGCTGTTTTTT | CASSLVESVTGELFF
- | - | TRBJ1-4 | TRBV7-9 | TGTGCCAGCAGCTTAGATTTCGGCAGGGGAGAACATGAAAAACTGTTTTTT | CASSLDFGRGEHEKLFF
- | - | TRBJ2-1 | TRBV10-2 | TGCGCCAGCAGCCCGAGCTACAATGAGCAGTTCTTC | CASSPSYNEQFF
- | - | TRBJ1-2 | TRBV5-5 | TGTGCCAGCAAGCCGGCGCGGGGGCTCGGGGGCTACACCTTC | CASKPARGLGGYTF
- | - | TRBJ1-6 | TRBV5-1 | TGCGCCAGCAGCTTGGACACAAGCTCCTATAATTCACCCCTCCACTTT | CASSLDTSSYNSPLHF
TRBD2 | - | TRBJ2-1 | TRBV3-1/TRBV3-2 | TGTGCCAGCAGCCATCGAAGCGGGGGGGCCAATGAGCAGTTCTTC | CASSHRSGGANEQFF
- | - | TRBJ2-2 | TRBV3-1/TRBV3-2 | TGTGCCAGCAGCCGCGACAGGCTTCAGAACACCGGGGAGCTGTTTTTT | CASSRDRLQNTGELFF
TRBD2 | - | TRBJ2-1 | TRBV10-3 | TGTGCCATCAGTGATTCGCGGGGGGGCGTGAATGAGCAGTTCTTC | CAISDSRGGVNEQFF
TRBD2 | - | TRBJ2-3 | TRBV4-2 | TGTGCCAGCAGCCAAGTGTATATCCGGGGGGGCCAGGGAGATACGCAGTATTTT | CASSQVYIRGGQGDTQYF
TRBD1 | - | TRBJ1-2 | TRBV9 | TGTGCCAGCAGCGTAGTAGGTCCCCCCCAGGGGGAAGGAGGCTACACCTTC | CASSVVGPPQGEGGYTF
- | - | TRBJ1-5 | TRBV6-5 | TGTGCCAGCAGCATCACCCCCGGGTGGCAGCCCCAGCATTTT | CASSITPGWQPQHF
TRBD1 | - | TRBJ2-3 | TRBV30 | TGTGCCTGGAGTCGGGACAGGATAAGAACAGATACGCAGTATTTT | CAWSRDRIRTDTQYF
- | - | TRBJ1-4 | TRBV27 | TGTGCCAGCAGTTTCTCTCCGGGACAACCTGAAAAACTGTTTTTT | CASSFSPGQPEKLFF
- | - | TRBJ1-5 | TRBV18 | TGTGCCAGCTCATCGCGACAGGATAGCAATCAGCCCCAGCATTTT | CASSSRQDSNQPQHF
- | - | TRBJ1-1 | TRBV10-3 | TGTGCCATCAGTGAGTCGAGAATGAACACTGAAGCTTTCTTT | CAISESRMNTEAFF
TRBD1 | - | TRBJ1-2 | TRBV12-5 | TGTGCTAGTGGTTTGGTAACAAGTCGGGGACAGGGGAGCTATGGCTACACCTTC | CASGLVTSRGQGSYGYTF
- | - | TRBJ1-5 | TRBV7-2 | TGTGCCAGCAGCTTAAGAACAGGTACCCATCAGCCCCAGCATTTT | CASSLRTGTHQPQHF
- | - | TRBJ2-5 | TRBV24-1 | TGTGCCACCAGTGATTTCTCTGACCCGGGGGAGACCCAGTACTTC | CATSDFSDPGETQYF
- | - | TRBJ1-3 | TRBV10-3 | TGTGCCATAACTCTTGGCGACAGTAGAAACACCATATATTTT | CAITLGDSRNTIYF
TRBD1 | - | TRBJ1-6 | TRBV12-5 | TGTGCTAGTGGCATGGGACAGGGAAGCAATTCACCCCTCCACTTT | CASGMGQGSNSPLHF
- | - | TRBJ2-7 | TRBV6-5 | TGTGCCAGCAGTTACTCGACCGCGGGCGAGCAGTACTTC | CASSYSTAGEQYF
- | - | TRBJ2-3 | TRBV12-3/TRBV12-4 | TGTGCCAGCAGTCCAGGGGCAGATACGCAGTATTTT | CASSPGADTQYF
- | - | TRBJ1-6 | TRBV7-9 | TGTGCCAGCAGCTTAGGGCGGGGTAGCTCCTATAATTCACCCCTCCACTTT | CASSLGRGSSYNSPLHF
- | - | TRBJ2-3 | TRBV2 | TGTGCCAGCAGTGAATTCAGGGGAACAGATACGCAGTATTTT | CASSEFRGTDTQYF
- | few | TRBJ2-3 | TRBV6-2/TRBV6-3 | TGTGCCAGCAGTTACGGTGGCGGCTACACAGATACGCAGTATTTT | CASSYGGGYTDTQYF
- | - | TRBJ1-2 | TRBV15 | TGTGCCACCAGCAGCGAGAGGAGGGGCTATGGCTACACCTTC | CATSSERRGYGYTF
TRBD2 | - | TRBJ2-3 | TRBV6-2/TRBV6-3 | TGTGCCAGCAGTCCCGGACTAGCGGGTCCCTTACGGGGCACAGATACGCAGTATTTT | CASSPGLAGPLRGTDTQYF
TRBD2 | - | TRBJ2-3 | TRBV7-2 | TGTGCCAGCAGCCTAAGGACTAGCGGGGGGGCAGATACGCAGTATTTT | CASSLRTSGGADTQYF
TRBD1 | - | TRBJ2-1 | TRBV11-2 | TGTGCCAGCAGCTTAGTCGGGACAGGGGTGAATGAGCAGTTCTTC | CASSLVGTGVNEQFF
- | few | TRBJ1-3 | TRBV12-3/TRBV12-4 | TGTGCCAGCAGGAATTCAGGGGGAAACACCATATATTTT | CASRNSGGNTIYF
TRBD2 | - | TRBJ2-2 | TRBV6-2/TRBV6-3 | TGTGCCAGCAGTCCCGGGACTAGCGTCACCGGGGAGCTGTTTTTT | CASSPGTSVTGELFF
TRBD2 | - | TRBJ2-3 | TRBV7-3 | TGTGCCAGCAGCTTAGAGGGACTAGCCGATACGCAGTATTTT | CASSLEGLADTQYF
- | many | TRBJ1-2 | TRBV29-1 | TGCAGCGTTGGGGAGACGGACAGTCCCTTGAACTATGGCTACACCTTC | CSVGETDSPLNYGYTF
- | - | TRBJ2-7 | TRBV30 | TGTGCCTGGAGTCCCACAGGGTGGTACGAGCAGTACTTC | CAWSPTGWYEQYF
- | few | TRBJ2-2 | TRBV15 | TGTGCCACCAGCAGAGGAGAGACAGACACCGGGGAGCTGTTTTTT | CATSRGETDTGELFF
TRBD1 | - | TRBJ1-2 | TRBV27 | TGTGCCAGCAGTTTAGGACAGGGCATCTACTATGGCTACACCTTC | CASSLGQGIYYGYTF
- | - | TRBJ1-5 | TRBV5-1 | TGCGCCAGCAGCTTGGCTGAAGGGGGATATCAGCCCCAGCATTTT | CASSLAEGGYQPQHF
TRBD1 | - | TRBJ1-2 | TRBV5-1 | TGCGCCAGCAGCCCCCTGGGAATGACAGGGAGTAGCTACACCTTC | CASSPLGMTGSSYTF
- | - | TRBJ2-2 | TRBV5-1 | TGCGCCAGCAGCGTAGTTAGCGGCGCGAACACCGGGGAGCTGTTTTTT | CASSVVSGANTGELFF
TRBD1 | - | TRBJ1-2 | TRBV4-1 | TGCGCCAGCAGCCCCCCACAGGGGGCATATAACTATGGCTACACCTTC | CASSPPQGAYNYGYTF
TRBD1 | once | TRBJ1-1 | TRBV25-1 | TGTGCCAGCAGTGAGGCCATCGACAGGGGTAACACTGAAGCTTTCTTT | CASSEAIDRGNTEAFF
- | once | TRBJ1-3 | TRBV6-5 | TGTGCCAGCAGTTACTTCCCAGGGTCCTCTGGAAACACCATATATTTT | CASSYFPGSSGNTIYF
TRBD1 | - | TRBJ1-5 | TRBV7-9 | TGTGCCAGCAGCTTAAAGGGGGCTCAGCCCCAGCATTTT | CASSLKGAQPQHF
TRBD1 | - | TRBJ1-2 | TRBV6-5 | TGTGCCAGCAGCGAGCCCTACAGGGGTGGCTACACCTTC | CASSEPYRGGYTF
- | - | TRBJ2-1 | TRBV14 | TGTGCCAGCAGCCTAGACAACTACAATGAGCAGTTCTTC | CASSLDNYNEQFF
TRBD2 | - | TRBJ2-7 | TRBV7-2 | TGTGCCAGCAGCTTAGCTCCTAGCGGGTTCACCTACGAGCAGTACTTC | CASSLAPSGFTYEQYF
- | - | TRBJ1-2 | TRBV27 | TGTGCCAGCACCGCAACGCAGGGGTCGGGTGGCTACACCTTC | CASTATQGSGGYTF